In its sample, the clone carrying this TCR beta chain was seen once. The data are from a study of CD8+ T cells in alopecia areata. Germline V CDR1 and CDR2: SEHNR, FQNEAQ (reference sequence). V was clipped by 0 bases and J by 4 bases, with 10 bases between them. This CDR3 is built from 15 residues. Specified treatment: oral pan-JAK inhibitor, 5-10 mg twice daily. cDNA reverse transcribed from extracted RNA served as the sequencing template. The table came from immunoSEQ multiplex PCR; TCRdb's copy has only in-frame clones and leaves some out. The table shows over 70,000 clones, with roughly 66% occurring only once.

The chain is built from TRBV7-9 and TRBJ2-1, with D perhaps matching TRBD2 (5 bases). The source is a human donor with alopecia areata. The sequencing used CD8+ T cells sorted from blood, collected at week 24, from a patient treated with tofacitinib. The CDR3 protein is CASSLALALYNEQFF. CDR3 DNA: TGTGCCAGCAGCTTAGCGCTAGCCTTATACAATGAGCAGTTCTTC.